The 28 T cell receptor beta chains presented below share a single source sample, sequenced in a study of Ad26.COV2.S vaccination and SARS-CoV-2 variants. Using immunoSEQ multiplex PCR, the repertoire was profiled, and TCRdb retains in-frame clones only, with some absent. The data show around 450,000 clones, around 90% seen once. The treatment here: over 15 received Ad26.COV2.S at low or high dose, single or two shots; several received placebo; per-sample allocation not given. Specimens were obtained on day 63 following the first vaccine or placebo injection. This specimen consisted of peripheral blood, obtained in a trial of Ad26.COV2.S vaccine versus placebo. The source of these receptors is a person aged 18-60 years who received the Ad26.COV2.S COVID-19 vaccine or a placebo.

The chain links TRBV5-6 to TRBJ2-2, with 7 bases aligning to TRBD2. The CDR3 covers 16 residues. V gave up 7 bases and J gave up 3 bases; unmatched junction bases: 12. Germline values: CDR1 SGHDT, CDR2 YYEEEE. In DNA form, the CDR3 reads TGTGCCAGCTCTCGAATCGGGGGGTCCGACACCGGGGAGCTGTTTTTT. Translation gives CASSRIGGSDTGELFF.

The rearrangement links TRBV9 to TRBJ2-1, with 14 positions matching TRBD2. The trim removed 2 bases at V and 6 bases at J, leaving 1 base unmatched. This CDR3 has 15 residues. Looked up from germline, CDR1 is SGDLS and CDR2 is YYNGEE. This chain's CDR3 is CASSVGLAGVNEQFF. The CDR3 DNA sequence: TGTGCCAGCAGCGTGGGACTAGCGGGAGTCAATGAGCAGTTCTTC.

The chain's CDR3 is CASSPNDNEKLFF. DNA for the CDR3: TGTGCCAGCAGTCCCAACGATAATGAAAAACTGTTTTTT. This chain uses TRBV12-3 or TRBV12-4 with TRBJ1-4; D is uncertain. This CDR3 has 13 residues. Trimming left V 5 bases short and J 4 bases short, with 8 bases between.

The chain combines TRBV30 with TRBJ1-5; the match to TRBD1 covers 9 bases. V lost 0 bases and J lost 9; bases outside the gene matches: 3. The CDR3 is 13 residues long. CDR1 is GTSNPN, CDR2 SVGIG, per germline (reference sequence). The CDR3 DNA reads TGTGCCTGGAGTGTACAGGGGGCTTGGCCCCAGCATTTT. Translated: CAWSVQGAWPQHF.

The CDR3 region is CASSSGQGPKLFF. The CDR3 DNA is TGTGCCAGCAGTTCGGGACAGGGACCAAAACTGTTTTTT. V and J are TRBV27 and TRBJ1-4; 9 bases fit TRBD1. The CDR3 has 13 amino acids. Germline trimming cut 4 bases from V and 10 bases from J; bases unmatched to any gene: 4. CDR1 is MNHEY, CDR2 SMNVEV, per germline (reference sequence).

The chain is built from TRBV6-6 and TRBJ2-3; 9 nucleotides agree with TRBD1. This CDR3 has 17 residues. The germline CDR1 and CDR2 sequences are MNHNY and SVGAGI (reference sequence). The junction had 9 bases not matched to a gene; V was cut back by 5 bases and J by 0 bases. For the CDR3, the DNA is TGTGCCAGCAGTCCACTCCCGACAGGGGGGAGCACAGATACGCAGTATTTT. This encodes CASSPLPTGGSTDTQYF.

The CDR3 coding sequence is TGTGCCAGCAGCCAAGAAGGGACTGGGGCTGGGCCCCAGCATTTT. Protein: CASSQEGTGAGPQHF. The chain is built from TRBV3-1 (or the pseudogene TRBV3-2) and TRBJ1-5; weak D call: TRBD1 (5 bases). Germline loops: CDR1 LGHDT, CDR2 YNNKEL (reference sequence). The CDR3 has 15 residues. Trimming took 0 bases from V and 9 from J, leaving 15 bases between them.

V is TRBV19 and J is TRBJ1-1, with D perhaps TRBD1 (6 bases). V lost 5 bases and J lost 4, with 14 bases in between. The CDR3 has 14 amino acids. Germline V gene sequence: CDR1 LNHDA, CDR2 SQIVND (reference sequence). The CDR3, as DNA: TGTGCCAGTAGTTACGGGGGCGAGGGCACTGAAGCTTTCTTT. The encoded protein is CASSYGGEGTEAFF.

As DNA, the CDR3 is TGTGCCAGCAGCTTAGACGGCCTCCCAGGGCCGAGAGAGCAGTTCTTC. This encodes CASSLDGLPGPREQFF. The chain has TRBV7-2 and TRBJ2-1, with D tentatively TRBD1 (5 bases). V dropped 1 base and J dropped 10 bases, with 20 bases sitting between them. Germline values: CDR1 SGHTA, CDR2 FQGNSA. CDR3 length: 16 amino acids.

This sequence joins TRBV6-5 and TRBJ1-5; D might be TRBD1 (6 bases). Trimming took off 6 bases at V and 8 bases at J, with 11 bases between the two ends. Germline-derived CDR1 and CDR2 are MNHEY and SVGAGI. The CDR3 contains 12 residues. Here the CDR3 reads CASRQNREPQHF. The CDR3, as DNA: TGTGCCAGCAGACAGAACAGGGAGCCCCAGCATTTT.

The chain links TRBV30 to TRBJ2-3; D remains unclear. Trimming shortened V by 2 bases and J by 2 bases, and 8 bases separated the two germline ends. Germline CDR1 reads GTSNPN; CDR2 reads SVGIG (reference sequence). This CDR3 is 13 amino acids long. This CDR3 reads CAWSMGPTDTQYF. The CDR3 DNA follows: TGTGCCTGGAGTATGGGTCCCACAGATACGCAGTATTTT.

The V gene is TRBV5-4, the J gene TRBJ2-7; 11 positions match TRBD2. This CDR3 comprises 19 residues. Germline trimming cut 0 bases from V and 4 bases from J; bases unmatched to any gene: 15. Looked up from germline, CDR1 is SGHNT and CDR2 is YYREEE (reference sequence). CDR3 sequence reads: CASSLELGLAAGSSYEQYF. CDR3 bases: TGTGCCAGCAGCTTGGAGTTGGGACTAGCGGCAGGGTCCTCTTACGAGCAGTACTTC. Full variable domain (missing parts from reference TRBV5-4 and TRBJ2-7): ETGVTQSPTHLIKTRGQQVTLRCSSQSGHNTVSWYQQALGQGPQFIFQYYREEENGRGNFPPRFSGLQFPNYSSELNVNALELDDSALYLCASSLELGLAAGSSYEQYFGPGTRLTVT.

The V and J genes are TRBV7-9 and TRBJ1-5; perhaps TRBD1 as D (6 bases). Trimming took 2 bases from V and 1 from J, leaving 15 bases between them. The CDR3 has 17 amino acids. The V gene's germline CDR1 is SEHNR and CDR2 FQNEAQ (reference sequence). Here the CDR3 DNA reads TGTGCCAGCAGCTTATACCTTGGGGGGGCGAGCAATCAGCCCCAGCATTTT. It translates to CASSLYLGGASNQPQHF.

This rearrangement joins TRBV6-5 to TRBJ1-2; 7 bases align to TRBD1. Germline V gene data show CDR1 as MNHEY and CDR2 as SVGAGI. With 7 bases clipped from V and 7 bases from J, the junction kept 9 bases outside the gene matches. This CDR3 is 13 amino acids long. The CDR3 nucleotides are TGTGCCAGCACCCGACAGGGAATAGGTGGCTACACCTTC. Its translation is CASTRQGIGGYTF.

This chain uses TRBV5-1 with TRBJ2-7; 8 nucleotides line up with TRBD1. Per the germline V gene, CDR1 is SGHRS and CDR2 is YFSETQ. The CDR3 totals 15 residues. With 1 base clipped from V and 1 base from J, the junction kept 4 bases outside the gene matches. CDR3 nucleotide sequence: TGCGCCAGCAGCTTGTCCGGGACAGGATCCTACGAGCAGTACTTC. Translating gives CASSLSGTGSYEQYF.

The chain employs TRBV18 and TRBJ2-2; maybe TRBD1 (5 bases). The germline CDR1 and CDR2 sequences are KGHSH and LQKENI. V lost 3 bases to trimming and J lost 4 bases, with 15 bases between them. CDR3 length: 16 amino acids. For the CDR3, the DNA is TGTGCCAGCTCACCTAGGGGTCAGGGAAGCACCGGGGAGCTGTTTTTT. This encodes CASSPRGQGSTGELFF.

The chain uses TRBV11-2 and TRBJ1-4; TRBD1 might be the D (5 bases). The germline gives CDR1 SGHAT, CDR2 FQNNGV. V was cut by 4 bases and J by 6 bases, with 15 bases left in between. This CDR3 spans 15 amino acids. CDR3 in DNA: TGTGCCAGCAGCTCACGGGGCCGTAGCGATGAAAAACTGTTTTTT. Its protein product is CASSSRGRSDEKLFF.

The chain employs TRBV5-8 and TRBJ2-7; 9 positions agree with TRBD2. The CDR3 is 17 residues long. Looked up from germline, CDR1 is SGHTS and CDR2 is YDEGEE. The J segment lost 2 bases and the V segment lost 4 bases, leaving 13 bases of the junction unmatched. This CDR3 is CASSPVLASGTTYEQYF. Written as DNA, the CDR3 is TGTGCCAGCAGCCCGGTGCTGGCTAGCGGGACAACCTACGAGCAGTACTTC.

The CDR3 loop is CASSPGQGGTQYF. The CDR3 coding sequence is TGTGCCAGCTCACCAGGACAGGGAGGGACCCAGTACTTC. This chain uses TRBV18 with TRBJ2-5; TRBD1 matches 8 bases. CDR3 length: 13 residues. The germline gives CDR1 KGHSH, CDR2 LQKENI. The junction had 3 bases not matched to a gene; V was cut back by 2 bases and J by 7 bases.

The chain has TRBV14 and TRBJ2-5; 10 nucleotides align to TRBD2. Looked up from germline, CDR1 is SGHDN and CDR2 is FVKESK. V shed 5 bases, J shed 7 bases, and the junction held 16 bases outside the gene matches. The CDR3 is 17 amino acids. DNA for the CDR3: TGTGCCAGCAGCTCCCCGGCGGGAGCGGGAGGGCCAGGGACCCAGTACTTC. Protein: CASSSPAGAGGPGTQYF.

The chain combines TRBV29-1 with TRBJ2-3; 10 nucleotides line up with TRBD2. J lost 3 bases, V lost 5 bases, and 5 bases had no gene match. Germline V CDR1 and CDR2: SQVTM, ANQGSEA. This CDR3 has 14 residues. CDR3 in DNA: TGCAGCGTTTCTAGCGGGAGTGCGACAGATACGCAGTATTTT. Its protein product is CSVSSGSATDTQYF.

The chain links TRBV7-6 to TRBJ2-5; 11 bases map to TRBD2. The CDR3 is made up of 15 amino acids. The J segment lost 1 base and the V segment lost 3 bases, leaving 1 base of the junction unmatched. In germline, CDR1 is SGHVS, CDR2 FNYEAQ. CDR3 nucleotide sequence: TGTGCCAGCAGCTTGGGGACTAGCGGCCAAGAGACCCAGTACTTC. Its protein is CASSLGTSGQETQYF. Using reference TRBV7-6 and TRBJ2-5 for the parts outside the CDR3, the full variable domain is GAGVSQSPRYKVTKRGQDVALRCDPISGHVSLYWYRQALGQGPEFLTYFNYEAQQDKSGLPNDRFSAERPEGSISTLTIQRTEQRDSAMYRCASSLGTSGQETQYFGPGTRLLVL.

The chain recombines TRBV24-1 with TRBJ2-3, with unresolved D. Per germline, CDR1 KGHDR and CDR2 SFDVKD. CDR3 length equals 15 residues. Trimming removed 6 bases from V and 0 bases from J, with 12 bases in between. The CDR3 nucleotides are TGTGCCACCAGTTCAGCTTATACTAGCACAGATACGCAGTATTTT. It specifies CATSSAYTSTDTQYF.

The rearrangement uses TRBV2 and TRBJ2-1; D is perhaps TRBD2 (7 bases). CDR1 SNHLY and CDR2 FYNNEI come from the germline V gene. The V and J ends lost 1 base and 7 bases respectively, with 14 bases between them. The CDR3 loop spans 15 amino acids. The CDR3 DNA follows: TGTGCCAGCAGTGAAGTGGGGGGGGCAAATAATGAGCAGTTCTTC. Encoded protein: CASSEVGGANNEQFF. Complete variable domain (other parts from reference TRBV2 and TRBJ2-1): EPEVTQTPSHQVTQMGQEVILRCVPISNHLYFYWYRQILGQKVEFLVSFYNNEISEKSEIFDDQFSVERPDGSNFTLKIRSTKLEDSAMYFCASSEVGGANNEQFFGPGTRLTVL.

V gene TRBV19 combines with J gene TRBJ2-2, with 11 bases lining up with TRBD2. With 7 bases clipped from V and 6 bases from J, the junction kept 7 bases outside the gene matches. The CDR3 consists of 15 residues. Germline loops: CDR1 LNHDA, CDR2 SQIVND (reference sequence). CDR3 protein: CASKLLAGGAGELFF. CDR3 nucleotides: TGTGCCAGTAAACTTCTAGCGGGAGGAGCCGGGGAGCTGTTTTTT. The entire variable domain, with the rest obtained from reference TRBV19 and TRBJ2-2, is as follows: DGGITQSPKYLFRKEGQNVTLSCEQNLNHDAMYWYRQDPGQGLRLIYYSQIVNDFQKGDIAEGYSVSREKKESFPLTVTSAQKNPTAFYLCASKLLAGGAGELFFGEGSRLTVL.

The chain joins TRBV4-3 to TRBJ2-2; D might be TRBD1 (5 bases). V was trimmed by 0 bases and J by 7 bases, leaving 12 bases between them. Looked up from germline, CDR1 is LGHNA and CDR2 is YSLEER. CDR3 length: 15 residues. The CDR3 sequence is CASSQEGRADGELFF. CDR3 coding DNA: TGCGCCAGCAGCCAAGAAGGCAGGGCGGACGGGGAGCTGTTTTTT.

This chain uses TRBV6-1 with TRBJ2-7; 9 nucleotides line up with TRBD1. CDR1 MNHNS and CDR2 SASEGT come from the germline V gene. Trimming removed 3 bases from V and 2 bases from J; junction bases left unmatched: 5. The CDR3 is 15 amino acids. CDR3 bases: TGTGCCAGCAGTGATTACGGGACAGGGACCTACGAGCAGTACTTC. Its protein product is CASSDYGTGTYEQYF.

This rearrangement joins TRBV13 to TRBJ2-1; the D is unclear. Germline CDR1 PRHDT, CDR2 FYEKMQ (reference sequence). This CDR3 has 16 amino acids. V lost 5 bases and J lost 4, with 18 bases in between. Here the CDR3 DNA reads TGTGCCAGCAGCCCGCTAGACCAGGACCCATACAATGAGCAGTTCTTC. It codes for CASSPLDQDPYNEQFF.